This T cell receptor beta chain is drawn from a study of a mutant IDH1 vaccine in newly diagnosed glioma. In the case of this clone: What it recognizes is unknown.

Here immunoSEQ multiplex PCR was the method, and the copy in TCRdb shows in-frame clones only, minus some. The repertoire holds about 43,000 clones, with about 88% as singletons. The CDR3 is 12 residues long. Germline V gives CDR1 MNHNY, CDR2 SVGAGI (reference sequence). Trimming shortened V by 5 bases and J by 4 bases, and 9 bases separated the two germline ends. Described time point: week 23, last vaccination. The content of each vaccine dose was 300 ug of mutant IDH1 20-mer peptide, and topical imiquimod accompanied it. The source is a young woman with glioma. Some clones in this sample may be carry-over from other donors' samples. This specimen consisted of PBMCs, obtained from a glioma patient whose treatment included an IDH1 peptide vaccine. The chain uses TRBV6-6 and TRBJ2-7; the D is unclear. This chain's CDR3 is CASSPAPYEQYF. CDR3 DNA sequence: TGTGCCAGCAGTCCTGCTCCTTACGAGCAGTACTTC.